This T cell receptor (beta chain) originates from a study of OX40 agonist ivuxolimab in advanced cancers. CDR3 size: 15 residues. J was trimmed by 0 bases and V by 5 bases; bases with no gene match: 3. Germline V gene sequence: CDR1 SGHTA, CDR2 FQGNSA. Only in-frame clones appear in the TCRdb table, and some are missing; sequencing was by immunoSEQ multiplex PCR. The sample consists of 73,000 or so clones, about 94% of them appearing once. The chain uses TRBV7-2 and TRBJ2-1; 8 bases match TRBD2. The source was CD4+ or CD8+ T cells sorted from blood, collected in a trial of the OX40 agonist ivuxolimab. This TCR came from an adult with an advanced solid tumor such as melanoma, head and neck, liver or kidney cancer. CDR3 region: CASSPTSGSYNEQFF. The DNA of the CDR3 is TGTGCCAGCAGCCCAACTAGCGGCTCCTACAATGAGCAGTTCTTC.